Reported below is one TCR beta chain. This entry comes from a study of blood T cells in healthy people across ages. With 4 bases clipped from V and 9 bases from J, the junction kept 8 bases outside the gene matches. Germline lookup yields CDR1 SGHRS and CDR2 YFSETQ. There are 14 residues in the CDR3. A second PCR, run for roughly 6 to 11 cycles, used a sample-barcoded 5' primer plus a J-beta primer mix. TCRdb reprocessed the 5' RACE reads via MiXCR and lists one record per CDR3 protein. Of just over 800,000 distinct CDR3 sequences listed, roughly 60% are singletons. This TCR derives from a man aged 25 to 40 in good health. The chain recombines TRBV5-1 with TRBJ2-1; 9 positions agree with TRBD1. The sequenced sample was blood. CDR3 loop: CASSAGQGRGEQFF. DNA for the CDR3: TGCGCCAGCAGCGCGGGACAGGGACGTGGTGAGCAGTTCTTC. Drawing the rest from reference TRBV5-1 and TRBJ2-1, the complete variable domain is KAGVTQTPRYLIKTRGQQVTLSCSPISGHRSVSWYQQTPGQGLQFLFEYFSETQRNKGNFPGRFSGRQFSNSRSEMNVSTLELGDSALYLCASSAGQGRGEQFFGPGTRLTVL.